Below, one T cell receptor (beta chain) is given with its context. The target antigen is unknown. V shed 4 bases and J 0 bases; nucleotides not matched to a gene: 8. CDR3 length: 16 residues. Germline V lookup: CDR1 LGHDT, CDR2 YNNKEL (reference sequence). This sample was included in a study of T cell responses to AZD1222 COVID-19 vaccine. General study results and limits: Mostly white British, mostly female donors; authors suggested clonal diversity may be underestimated. Following two doses of AZD1222, Spike-specific TCR breadth and depth rose. Per reports, nearly half of all spike-specific TCRs target regions that are unmutated in variants. Seropositive AZD1222 recipients at baseline numbered only 6 or 7.

Produced via immunoSEQ multiplex PCR; TCRdb's table is partial and in-frame only. The table lists 45,000 to 50,000 clones, about 91% of them singletons. The sequence derives from an adult who received the AZD1222 COVID-19 vaccine. The chain joins TRBV3-1 (or the pseudogene TRBV3-2) to TRBJ2-7; TRBD1 aligns across 8 bases. This material consisted of peripheral blood, taken 28 days after the second AZD1222 dose. The CDR3: CASSRGQGPSSYEQYF. The CDR3 DNA follows: TGTGCCAGCAGCCGAGGACAGGGACCCAGCTCCTACGAGCAGTACTTC.